The rows below give T cell receptor beta chains drawn from one sample of a study of identical twins. MiXCR was run by TCRdb on the 5' RACE reads, yielding one entry per CDR3 protein. This repertoire shows under 900,000 distinct CDR3 sequences, 15% to 20% found once; its top ten account for around 12%. The data also belong to a second study, concerning T cells expressing NK-cell markers.

The source material was PBMCs. Receptor source: a woman aged 18 to 35 in good health. Both conserved end residues are part of each CDR3. D genes are given only for firm matches. Expanded clones are given a class, and other clones once, few, many or no size at all.

TGTGCCAGCAGTTTAATTCGACAGACCTCCTACGAGCAGTACTTC,CASSLIRQTSYEQYF,TRBJ2-7,.,TRBV27,.
TGCAGCGTTGAGGGGGGATACGAGCAGTACTTC,CSVEGGYEQYF,TRBJ2-7,.,TRBV29-1,.
TGCGCCAGCAGCCGGGGGTGGACCGCGGCGGATACGCAGTATTTT,CASSRGWTAADTQYF,TRBJ2-3,.,TRBV5-1,.
TGTGCCAGCGTCAGGATTAGCGGGAGAGGGCCCTACGAGCAGTACTTC,CASVRISGRGPYEQYF,TRBJ2-7,few,TRBV2,TRBD2
TGTGCCATCAGTGAGTCTGTGAGTGGGGAAACTGAAGCTTTCTTT,CAISESVSGETEAFF,TRBJ1-1,.,TRBV10-3,.
TGTGCCAGCAGCTTGATACCCGACACTGAAGCTTTCTTT,CASSLIPDTEAFF,TRBJ1-1,few,TRBV5-5,.
TGTGCCAGCACTAACAGATCCCAAGAGACCCAGTACTTC,CASTNRSQETQYF,TRBJ2-5,.,TRBV19,.
TGCGCCAGCAGCTTGTCCCCCCTCGCCCAAGAGACCCAGTACTTC,CASSLSPLAQETQYF,TRBJ2-5,.,TRBV5-1,.
TGTGCCAGCAGGTTAACTCAGGGACCCCTCCACTTT,CASRLTQGPLHF,TRBJ1-6,many,TRBV12-3/TRBV12-4,.
TGTGCCAGCAGTTACTCGACTAGCACAGATACGCAGTATTTT,CASSYSTSTDTQYF,TRBJ2-3,.,TRBV6-5,.
TGTGCCAGCAGCTTAGTACCGGCCAGAACCGGGACTAGCGGTTGGAATGAGCAGTTCTTC,CASSLVPARTGTSGWNEQFF,TRBJ2-1,few,TRBV11-2,TRBD2
TGCAGCGTTGAAGGGGATAGAAGCAATGAGCAGTTCTTC,CSVEGDRSNEQFF,TRBJ2-1,.,TRBV29-1,.
TGTGCGGCAGGGAACAATCAGCCCCAGCATTTT,CAAGNNQPQHF,TRBJ1-5,.,TRBV27,.
TGCAGTGCTAGAGATTTAGGACAGAGTAATGAAAAACTGTTTTTT,CSARDLGQSNEKLFF,TRBJ1-4,.,TRBV20-1,.
TGTGCCAGTTCGGACAGGGGGCGCACCGGGGAGCTGTTTTTT,CASSDRGRTGELFF,TRBJ2-2,few,TRBV6-1,TRBD1
TGCGCCAGCAGCTTGGCCGTGACCAACTCCTACAATGAGCAGTTCTTC,CASSLAVTNSYNEQFF,TRBJ2-1,.,TRBV5-1,.